This TCR beta chain came from a study of blood T cell repertoires in COVID-19. Overall study: Sites across the United States, Italy and Spain contributed samples from acute and convalescent COVID-19.

In the authors' methods: Amplification of reference gene primers was used by the study to estimate nucleated cell counts. The table came from immunoSEQ multiplex PCR; TCRdb's copy has only in-frame clones and leaves some out. D and trimming were read from the DNA, whereas the V and J calls and clone size are those reported in that table. In the table there are nearly 200,000 clones, 80% to 85% of which are singletons. The CDR3 is 14 amino acids. Between the trimmed V and J ends, which lost 5 bases and 2 bases, there was a span of 12 bases. The germline CDR1 and CDR2 sequences are SGHVS and FQNEAQ. The source of this sequence is a middle-aged man who had recovered from COVID-19. The chain couples TRBV7-8 to TRBJ1-2; no reliable D call. Sequenced material: PBMCs or T cells enriched from blood (not recorded which). The DNA of the CDR3 is TGTGCCAGCAGCCCGGGTCGGCAGAACTATGGCTACACCTTC. Translation: CASSPGRQNYGYTF.